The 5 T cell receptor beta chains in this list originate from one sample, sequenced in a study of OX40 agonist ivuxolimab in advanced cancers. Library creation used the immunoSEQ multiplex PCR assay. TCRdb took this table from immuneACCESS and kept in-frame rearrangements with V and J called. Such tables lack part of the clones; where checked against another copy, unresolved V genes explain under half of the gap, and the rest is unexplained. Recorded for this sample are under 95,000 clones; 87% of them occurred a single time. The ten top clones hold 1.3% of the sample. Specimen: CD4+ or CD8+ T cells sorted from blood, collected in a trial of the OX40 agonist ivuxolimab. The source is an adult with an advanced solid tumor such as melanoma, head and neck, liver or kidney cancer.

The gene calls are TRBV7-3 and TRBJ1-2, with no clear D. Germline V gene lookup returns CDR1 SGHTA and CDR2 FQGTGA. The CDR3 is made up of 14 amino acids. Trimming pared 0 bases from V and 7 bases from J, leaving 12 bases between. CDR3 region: CASSLTVSGSGYTF. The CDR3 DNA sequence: TGTGCCAGCAGCTTAACGGTCAGTGGCTCTGGCTACACCTTC.

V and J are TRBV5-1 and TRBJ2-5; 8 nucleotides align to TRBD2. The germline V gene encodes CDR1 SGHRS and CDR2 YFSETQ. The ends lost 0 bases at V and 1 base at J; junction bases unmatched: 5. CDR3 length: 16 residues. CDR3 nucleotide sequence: TGCGCCAGCAGCTTGGCCCGGGGGGGAACCCAAGAGACCCAGTACTTC. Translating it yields CASSLARGGTQETQYF.

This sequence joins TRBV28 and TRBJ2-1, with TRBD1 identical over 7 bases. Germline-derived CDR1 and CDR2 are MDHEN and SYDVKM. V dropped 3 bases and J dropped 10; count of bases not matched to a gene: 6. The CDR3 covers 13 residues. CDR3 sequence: CASSLDRTREQFF. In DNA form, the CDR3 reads TGTGCCAGCAGTTTGGACAGGACGAGGGAGCAGTTCTTC.

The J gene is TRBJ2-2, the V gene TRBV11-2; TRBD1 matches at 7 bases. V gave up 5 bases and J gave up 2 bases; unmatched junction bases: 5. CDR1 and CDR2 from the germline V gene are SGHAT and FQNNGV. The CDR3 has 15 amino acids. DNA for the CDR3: TGTGCCAGCAGCCTCGGGGACAGAAACACCGGGGAGCTGTTTTTT. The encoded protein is CASSLGDRNTGELFF.

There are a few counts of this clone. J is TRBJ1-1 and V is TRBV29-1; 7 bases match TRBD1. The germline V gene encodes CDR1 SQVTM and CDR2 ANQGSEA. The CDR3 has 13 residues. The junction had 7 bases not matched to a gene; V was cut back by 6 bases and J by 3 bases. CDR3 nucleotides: TGCAGCGTCGGGGGACAGATTCACACTGAAGCTTTCTTT. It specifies CSVGGQIHTEAFF.